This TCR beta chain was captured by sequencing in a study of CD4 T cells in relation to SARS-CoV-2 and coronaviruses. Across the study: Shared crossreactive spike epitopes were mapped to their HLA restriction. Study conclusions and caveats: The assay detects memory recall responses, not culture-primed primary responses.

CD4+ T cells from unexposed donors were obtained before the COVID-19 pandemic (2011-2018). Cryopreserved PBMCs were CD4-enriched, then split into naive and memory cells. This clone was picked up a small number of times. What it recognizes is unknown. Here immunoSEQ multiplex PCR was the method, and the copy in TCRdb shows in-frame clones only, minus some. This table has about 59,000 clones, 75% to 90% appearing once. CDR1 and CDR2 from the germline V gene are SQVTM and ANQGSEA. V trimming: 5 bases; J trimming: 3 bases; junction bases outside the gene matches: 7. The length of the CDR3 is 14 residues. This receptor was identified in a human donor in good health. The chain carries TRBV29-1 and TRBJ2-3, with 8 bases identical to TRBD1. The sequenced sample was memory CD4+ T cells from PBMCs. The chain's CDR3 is CSVKGDRKTDTQYF. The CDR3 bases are TGCAGCGTTAAAGGGGACAGGAAGACAGATACGCAGTATTTT.